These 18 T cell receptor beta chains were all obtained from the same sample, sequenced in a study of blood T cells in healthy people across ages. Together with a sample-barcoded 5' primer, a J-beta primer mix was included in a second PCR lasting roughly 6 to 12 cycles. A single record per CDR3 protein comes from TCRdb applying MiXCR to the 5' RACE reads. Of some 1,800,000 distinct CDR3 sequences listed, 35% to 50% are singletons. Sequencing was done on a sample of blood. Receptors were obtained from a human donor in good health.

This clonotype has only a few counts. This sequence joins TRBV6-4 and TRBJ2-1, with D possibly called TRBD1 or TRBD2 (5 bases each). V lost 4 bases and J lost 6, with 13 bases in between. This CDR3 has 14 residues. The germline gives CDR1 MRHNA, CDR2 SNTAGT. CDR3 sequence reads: CASSGFRGGNEQFF. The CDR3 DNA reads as TGTGCCAGCAGTGGGTTTCGGGGCGGCAATGAGCAGTTCTTC.

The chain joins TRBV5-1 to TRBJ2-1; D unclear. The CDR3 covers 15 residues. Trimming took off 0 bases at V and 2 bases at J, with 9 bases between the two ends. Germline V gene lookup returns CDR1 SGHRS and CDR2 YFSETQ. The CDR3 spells CASSLEGFPYNEQFF. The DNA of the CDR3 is TGCGCCAGCAGCTTGGAAGGGTTCCCCTACAATGAGCAGTTCTTC.

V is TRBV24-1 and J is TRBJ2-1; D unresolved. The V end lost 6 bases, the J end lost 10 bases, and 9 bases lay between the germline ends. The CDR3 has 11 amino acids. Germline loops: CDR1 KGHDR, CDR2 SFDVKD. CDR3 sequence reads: CATSSGQEQFF. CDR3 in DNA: TGTGCCACCAGTTCTGGTCAGGAGCAGTTCTTC.

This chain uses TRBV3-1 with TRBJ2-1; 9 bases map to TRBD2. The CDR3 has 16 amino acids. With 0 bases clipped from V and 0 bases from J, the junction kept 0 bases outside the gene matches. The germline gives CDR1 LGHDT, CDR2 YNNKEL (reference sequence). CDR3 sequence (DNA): TGTGCCAGCAGCCAAGATAGCGGGAGCTCCTACAATGAGCAGTTCTTC. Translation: CASSQDSGSSYNEQFF.

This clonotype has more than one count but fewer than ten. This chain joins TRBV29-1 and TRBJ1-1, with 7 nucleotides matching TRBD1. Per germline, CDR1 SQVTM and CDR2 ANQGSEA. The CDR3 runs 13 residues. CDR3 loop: CSAEGQLNTEAFF. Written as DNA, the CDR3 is TGCAGTGCTGAGGGACAGTTGAACACTGAAGCTTTCTTT.

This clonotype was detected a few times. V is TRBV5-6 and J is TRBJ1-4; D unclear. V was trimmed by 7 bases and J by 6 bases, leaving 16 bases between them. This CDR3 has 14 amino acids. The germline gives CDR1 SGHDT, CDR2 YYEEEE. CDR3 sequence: CASHTYGGDEKLFF. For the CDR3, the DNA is TGTGCCAGCCATACCTACGGCGGGGATGAAAAACTGTTTTTT.

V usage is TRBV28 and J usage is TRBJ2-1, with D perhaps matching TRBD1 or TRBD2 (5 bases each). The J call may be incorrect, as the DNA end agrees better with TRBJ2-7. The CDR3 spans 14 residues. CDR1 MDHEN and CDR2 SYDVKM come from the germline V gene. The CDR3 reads CASSTPVGVGEQYF. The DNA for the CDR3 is TGTGCCAGCAGTACGCCGGTGGGGGTGGGTGAGCAGTACTTC.

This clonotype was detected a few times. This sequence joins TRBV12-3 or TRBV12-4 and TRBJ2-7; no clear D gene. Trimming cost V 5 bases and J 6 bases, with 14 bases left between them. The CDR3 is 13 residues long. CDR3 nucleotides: TGTGCCAGCAGTCTGAATCTAACTCCCGAGCAGTACTTC. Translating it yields CASSLNLTPEQYF.

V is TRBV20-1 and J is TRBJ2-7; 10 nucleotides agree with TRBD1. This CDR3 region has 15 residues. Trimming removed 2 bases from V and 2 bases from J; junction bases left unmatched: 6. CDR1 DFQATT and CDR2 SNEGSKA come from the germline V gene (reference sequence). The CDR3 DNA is TGCAGTGCTAGATCTGGGGACAGGGGCGCCTACGAGCAGTACTTC. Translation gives CSARSGDRGAYEQYF.

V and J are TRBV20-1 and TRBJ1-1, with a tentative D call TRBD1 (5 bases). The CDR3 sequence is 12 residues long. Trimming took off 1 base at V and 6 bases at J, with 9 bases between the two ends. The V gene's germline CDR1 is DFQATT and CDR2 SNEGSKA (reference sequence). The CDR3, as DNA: TGCAGTGCTAGAGGGGGGGTGGCTGAAGCTTTCTTT. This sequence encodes CSARGGVAEAFF.

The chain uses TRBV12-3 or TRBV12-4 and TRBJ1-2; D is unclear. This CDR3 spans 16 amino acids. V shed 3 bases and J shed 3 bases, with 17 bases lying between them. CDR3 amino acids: CASSFRAMVRDYGYTF. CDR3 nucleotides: TGTGCCAGCAGTTTTCGAGCGATGGTCAGAGACTATGGCTACACCTTC.

CDR3 nucleotides: TGTGCCAGCAGCCAGAGGACTAGCGGGGGTCCCCAGGGAAACATTCAGTACTTC. Protein product: CASSQRTSGGPQGNIQYF. The chain joins TRBV6-2 or TRBV6-3 to TRBJ2-4, with 13 nucleotides matching TRBD2. V lost 6 bases to trimming and J lost 6 bases; unmatched junction nucleotides: 14. Germline values: CDR1 MNHEY, CDR2 SVGEGT. The CDR3 loop spans 18 amino acids.

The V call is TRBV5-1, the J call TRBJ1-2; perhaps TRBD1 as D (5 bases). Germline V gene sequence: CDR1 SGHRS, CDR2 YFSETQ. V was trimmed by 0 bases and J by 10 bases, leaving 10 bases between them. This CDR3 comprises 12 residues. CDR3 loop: CASSLGREDYTF. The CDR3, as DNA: TGCGCCAGCAGCTTGGGCAGGGAGGACTACACCTTC.

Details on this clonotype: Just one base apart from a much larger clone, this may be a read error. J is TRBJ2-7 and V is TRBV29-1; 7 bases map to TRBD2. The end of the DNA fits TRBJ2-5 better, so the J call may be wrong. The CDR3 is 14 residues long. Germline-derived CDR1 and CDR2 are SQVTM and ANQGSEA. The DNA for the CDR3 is TGCAGCGCCCTTAGGGAGGGCGTAGCGGGGACCCAGTACTTC. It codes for CSALREGVAGTQYF.

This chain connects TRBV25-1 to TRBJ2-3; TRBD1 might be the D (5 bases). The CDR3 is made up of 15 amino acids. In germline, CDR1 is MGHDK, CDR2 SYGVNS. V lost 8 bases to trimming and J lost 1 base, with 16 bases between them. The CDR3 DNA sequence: TGTGCCAGCGGAGAACCGGAAGGGGGCACAGATACGCAGTATTTT. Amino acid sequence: CASGEPEGGTDTQYF. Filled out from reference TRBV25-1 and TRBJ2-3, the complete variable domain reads EADIYQTPRYLVIGTGKKITLECSQTMGHDKMYWYQQDPGMELHLIHYSYGVNSTEKGDLSSESTVSRIRTEHFPLTLESARPSHTSQYLCASGEPEGGTDTQYFGPGTRLTVL.

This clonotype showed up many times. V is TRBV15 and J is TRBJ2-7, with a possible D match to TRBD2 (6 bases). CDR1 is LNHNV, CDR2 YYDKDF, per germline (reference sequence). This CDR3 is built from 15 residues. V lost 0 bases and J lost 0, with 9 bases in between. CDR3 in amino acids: CATSRDPGSSYEQYF. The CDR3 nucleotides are TGTGCCACCAGCAGAGACCCCGGGAGCTCCTACGAGCAGTACTTC.

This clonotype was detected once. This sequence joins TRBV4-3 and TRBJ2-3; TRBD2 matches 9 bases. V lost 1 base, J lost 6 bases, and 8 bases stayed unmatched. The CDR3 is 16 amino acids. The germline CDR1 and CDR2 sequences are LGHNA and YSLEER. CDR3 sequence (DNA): TGCGCCAGCAGCCAAGTGGGCGGGAGGGCCGGGGATACGCAGTATTTT. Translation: CASSQVGGRAGDTQYF.

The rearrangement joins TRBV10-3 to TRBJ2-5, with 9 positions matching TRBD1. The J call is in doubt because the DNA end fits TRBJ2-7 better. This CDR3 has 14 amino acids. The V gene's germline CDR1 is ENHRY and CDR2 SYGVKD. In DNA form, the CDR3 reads TGTGCCATCAGGAAGGGGACAGGGACCGACGAGCAGTACTTC. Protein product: CAIRKGTGTDEQYF.